This T cell receptor (beta chain) was captured by sequencing in a study of blood T cell repertoires in COVID-19 (dated by TCRdb to 2018 to 2021). Background on the whole study: The collaborator samples originated in the United States, Italy and Spain and spanned the acute and convalescent phases of COVID-19. The material from the prospective study consisted of cDNA or gDNA derived from T cells, B-cell-depleted T cells, or PBMCs. Where available, HLA class I and class II types were taken from metadata supplied by the sample provider and were not determined by assay-based typing. The samples were drawn from the first 160 participants of the ongoing ImmuneRACE study and from 950 to 1,500 subjects provided by 6 global collaborators. Sample metadata almost always included a de-identified subject ID, COVID-19 status, age in years and sex. Subjects who had been exposed to COVID-19, were actively infected with it, or had recovered from it provided the deeply sampled blood TCRbeta repertoires that made up the dataset. A freely available public database, intended as a resource for researchers studying the immune response to SARS-CoV-2, is where the repertoires were released. Summary of the overall study and its limitations: The quantity of clinical and demographic metadata differed by source and by participant and was supplied without curation.

Details on this clone: Its antigen remains unidentified. No base quality information exists; no much larger clone differs at one position.

Each collaborating institution followed its own protocols to collect whole blood in K2EDTA tubes. For TCRbeta analysis, collaborator samples were shipped as frozen whole blood, as isolated PBMCs, or as DNA extracted from either sample type. TCRbeta CDR3 regions were amplified from genomic DNA using the immunoSEQ Assay, a bias-controlled multiplex PCR. On the study's bioinformatics: The number of nucleated cells in each sample was estimated from the amplification of reference gene primers within the assay. To quantify the absolute abundance of each unique TCRbeta CDR3 rearrangement, sequence reads were collapsed and filtered. For each sample, productive Simpson clonality was calculated by taking the square root of Simpson's diversity index across productive rearrangements. Here the immuneACCESS table is served through TCRdb, limited to in-frame sequences with V and J called. Missing clones are a known gap in these copies; in checked studies unresolved V genes cover under half, and the rest lacks a known reason. V, J and clone size reflect that table, while D and trimming were determined from the DNA. The sample includes about 55,000 clones, with around 89% observed a single time. The top ten constitute approximately 1.3% of the sample.

The sample comprised peripheral blood. The origin of this receptor is a man aged 55 to 70 with acute or convalescent COVID-19.

The nucleotides read TGTGCCACCAGTGACCGTAGAGGAAACTATGGCTACACCTTC. This translates into CATSDRRGNYGYTF. The chain was built from TRBV24-1 and TRBJ1-2; the D gene remains uncertain. Based on the germline V gene, the CDR1 and CDR2 sequences are KGHDR and SFDVKD. V is shortened by 4 bases, J by 2 bases, and the region joining them spans 10 bases. The CDR3 starts with the cysteine, ends with the phenylalanine, and has 14 residues. The kept DNA is CDR3 alone, 42 bases in frame from the first base.